The 16 T cell receptor beta chains given below trace back to one sample, sequenced in a study of blood T cell repertoires in COVID-19. Generated by immunoSEQ multiplex PCR, the TCRdb table keeps only in-frame clones and is missing some. Found here are fewer than 600,000 clones, around 87% of them singletons; the top ten hold approximately 2%. Sequencing was done on a sample of PBMCs or T cells enriched from blood (not recorded which). The origin of the receptors is a woman between 40 and 50 years old who had recovered from COVID-19.

The chain combines TRBV6-6 with TRBJ1-5; D ambiguous. Trimming pared 8 bases from V and 8 bases from J, leaving 19 bases between. This CDR3 has 14 amino acids. Germline CDR1 reads MNHNY; CDR2 reads SVGAGI (reference sequence). CDR3 in amino acids: CASGPAGGMEPQHF. CDR3 nucleotides: TGTGCCAGCGGGCCGGCGGGTGGGATGGAGCCCCAGCATTTT.

V gene TRBV19 combines with J gene TRBJ1-1; D not resolved. The CDR3 is 17 amino acids. CDR1 and CDR2 (germline): LNHDA, SQIVND (reference sequence). Trimming cost V 0 bases and J 2 bases, with 16 bases left between them. The CDR3, as DNA: TGTGCCAGTAGTATAGACAACCCCGTTGGCAGTAACACTGAAGCTTTCTTT. It yields the protein CASSIDNPVGSNTEAFF.

This clone was counted once. The rearrangement joins TRBV7-6 to TRBJ1-2, with 7 positions matching TRBD1. This CDR3 has 15 amino acids. The trim removed 4 bases at V and 8 bases at J, leaving 13 bases unmatched. Per the germline V gene, CDR1 is SGHVS and CDR2 is FNYEAQ. As DNA, the CDR3 is TGTGCCAGCAGCTCCTTTAACCAGGGGGTGTACGGCTACACCTTC. It encodes CASSSFNQGVYGYTF.

The table lists this clone with a few counts. The gene calls are TRBV11-3 and TRBJ2-7, with a weak D call TRBD2 (6 bases). Germline V lookup: CDR1 SGHNT, CDR2 YENEEA. This CDR3 is built from 14 residues. V was pared by 5 bases and J by 2 bases, with 13 bases between. The DNA for the CDR3 is TGTGCCAGCAGCCCCCGACTAGTAGCCTACGAGCAGTACTTC. Its translation is CASSPRLVAYEQYF.

This chain links TRBV5-1 with TRBJ2-5; 12 bases agree with TRBD1. The CDR3 length is 16 residues. CDR1 and CDR2 from the germline V gene are SGHRS and YFSETQ. After removal of 2 bases from V and 5 bases from J, the junction contained 7 bases not matched to a gene. This CDR3 is CASSLDVGQGAETQYF. CDR3 DNA: TGCGCCAGCAGCTTAGATGTGGGACAGGGGGCGGAGACCCAGTACTTC.

The chain carries TRBV4-2 and TRBJ2-7; 9 nucleotides agree with TRBD1. Germline assignment: CDR1 LGHNA and CDR2 YNFKEQ. This CDR3 has 14 amino acids. V lost 0 bases to trimming and J lost 4 bases; unmatched junction nucleotides: 1. DNA of the CDR3: TGTGCCAGCAGCCAAGAGGACAGGGGTTACGAGCAGTACTTC. Its protein is CASSQEDRGYEQYF.

J is TRBJ2-7 and V is TRBV6-2 or TRBV6-3; TRBD1 agrees at 7 bases. The V gene end was trimmed by 2 bases and the J gene end by 7 bases; junction bases not matched to a gene: 8. Germline V gene data show CDR1 as MNHEY and CDR2 as SVGEGT. The CDR3 has 14 residues. The CDR3 is CASSYGTALREQYF. The CDR3 nucleotides are TGTGCCAGCAGTTACGGGACAGCATTACGAGAGCAGTACTTC.

This clone came up once. The chain joins TRBV10-1 to TRBJ1-2, with TRBD1 matching 7 bases. The CDR3 runs 13 residues. With 3 bases clipped from V and 4 bases from J, the junction kept 2 bases outside the gene matches. In germline, CDR1 is WNHNN, CDR2 SYGVQD (reference sequence). The CDR3 DNA reads TGCGCCAGCAGTGAAGCAGGGGGCTATGGCTACACCTTC. Encoded protein: CASSEAGGYGYTF.

This rearrangement joins TRBV7-8 to TRBJ1-6; TRBD1 might be the D (5 bases). The V gene lost 0 bases and the J gene lost 5 bases, with 8 bases spanning the gap. The CDR3 loop spans 15 amino acids. Per the germline V gene, CDR1 is SGHVS and CDR2 is FQNEAQ. CDR3 nucleotide sequence: TGTGCCAGCAGCTTAGCGCAGGGCCATAATTCACCCCTCCACTTT. Protein product: CASSLAQGHNSPLHF.

The chain employs TRBV5-1 and TRBJ1-2, with D unresolved. V lost 0 bases, J lost 2 bases, and 11 bases lay in between. CDR1 and CDR2 (germline): SGHRS, YFSETQ. The CDR3 loop spans 15 amino acids. In DNA, the CDR3 is TGCGCCAGCAGCTTGGAGCGTCAAGGAAACTATGGCTACACCTTC. It specifies CASSLERQGNYGYTF.

The chain links TRBV5-6 to TRBJ2-6; TRBD2 matches 7 bases. Germline values: CDR1 SGHDT, CDR2 YYEEEE. The CDR3 spans 16 residues. With 3 bases clipped from V and 11 bases from J, the junction kept 14 bases outside the gene matches. CDR3 residues: CASSSLWEGLMDVLTF. In DNA, the CDR3 is TGTGCCAGCAGCTCCCTGTGGGAGGGTCTCATGGACGTCCTGACTTTC. The whole variable domain, filled in from reference TRBV5-6 and TRBJ2-6, reads DAGVTQSPTHLIKTRGQQVTLRCSPKSGHDTVSWYQQALGQGPQFIFQYYEEEERQRGNFPDRFSGHQFPNYSSELNVNALLLGDSALYLCASSSLWEGLMDVLTFGAGSRLTVL.

The V gene is TRBV3-1 (or the pseudogene TRBV3-2), the J gene TRBJ1-2; D remains ambiguous. In germline, CDR1 is LGHDT, CDR2 YNNKEL (reference sequence). The CDR3 has 15 amino acids. The V end was cut by 0 bases, the J end by 3 bases, with 11 bases between. CDR3 region: CASSQERLRDYGYTF. The CDR3 DNA sequence: TGTGCCAGCAGCCAAGAGCGACTAAGGGACTATGGCTACACCTTC.

The J gene is TRBJ2-7, the V gene TRBV27; maybe TRBD1 (6 bases). In germline, CDR1 is MNHEY, CDR2 SMNVEV (reference sequence). Deletions cut 3 bases from V and 2 bases from J, with 11 bases between. The CDR3 is 14 residues long. In DNA form, the CDR3 reads TGTGCCAGCAGTTTTTCGGACAGCACCTACGAGCAGTACTTC. Residues: CASSFSDSTYEQYF.

This clone has only a few counts. This sequence joins TRBV7-2 and TRBJ2-7; the D gene is possibly TRBD1 (5 bases). With 6 bases removed from V and 2 bases from J, the gap between germline ends came to 17 bases. This CDR3 has 15 amino acids. Looked up from germline, CDR1 is SGHTA and CDR2 is FQGNSA. The CDR3 DNA reads TGTGCCAGCAGTCCGCAACTCGACAGCGCCTACGAGCAGTACTTC. This encodes CASSPQLDSAYEQYF. The entire variable domain, with the rest obtained from reference TRBV7-2 and TRBJ2-7, is as follows: GAGVSQSPSNKVTEKGKDVELRCDPISGHTALYWYRQSLGQGLEFLIYFQGNSAPDKSGLPSDRFSAERTGGSVSTLTIQRTQQEDSAVYLCASSPQLDSAYEQYFGPGTRLTVT.

The gene calls are TRBV3-1 (or the pseudogene TRBV3-2) and TRBJ2-1; TRBD1 might be the D (6 bases). Between the trimmed V and J ends, which lost 2 bases and 2 bases, there was a span of 10 bases. The CDR3 consists of 15 residues. Looked up from germline, CDR1 is LGHDT and CDR2 is YNNKEL (reference sequence). CDR3 in amino acids: CASSQPGTPYNEQFF. DNA of the CDR3: TGTGCCAGCAGCCAACCCGGGACACCCTACAATGAGCAGTTCTTC.

The chain employs TRBV9 and TRBJ1-1; D possibly corresponds to TRBD1 (5 bases). The CDR3 consists of 14 residues. Per germline, CDR1 SGDLS and CDR2 YYNGEE. V gave up 0 bases and J gave up 0 bases, with 6 bases separating them. The CDR3 region has the DNA TGTGCCAGCAGCGTAGGGGGCGTGAACACTGAAGCTTTCTTT. Its translation is CASSVGGVNTEAFF.